The 29 T cell receptor beta chains below were found in one sample sequenced in a study of long-term antiretroviral therapy in people with HIV. The run of the v3.0 immunoSEQ assay was at survey level. Only in-frame clones appear in the TCRdb table, and some are missing; sequencing was by immunoSEQ multiplex PCR. The sample has 25,000 to 30,000 clones; approximately 80% are singletons. This specimen consisted of unsorted PBMCs, obtained almost 2.9 years after starting antiretroviral therapy. These receptors all stem from a man aged 30-40 years with HIV.

V usage is TRBV7-2 and J usage is TRBJ2-1, with 8 bases fitting TRBD2. V gave up 0 bases and J gave up 0 bases; unmatched junction bases: 10. This CDR3 spans 19 amino acids. Germline CDR1 and CDR2: SGHTA and FQGNSA. The CDR3 protein is CASSLALGTSGNSYNEQFF. For the CDR3, the DNA is TGTGCCAGCAGCTTAGCGCTAGGAACTAGCGGTAACTCCTACAATGAGCAGTTCTTC. Based on the CDR3 plus reference TRBV7-2 and TRBJ2-1, the full variable domain is GAGVSQSPSNKVTEKGKDVELRCDPISGHTALYWYRQSLGQGLEFLIYFQGNSAPDKSGLPSDRFSAERTGGSVSTLTIQRTQQEDSAVYLCASSLALGTSGNSYNEQFFGPGTRLTVL.

The rearrangement links TRBV9 to TRBJ2-7; 7 bases are a match to TRBD2. Trimming cost V 4 bases and J 7 bases; bases outside gene matches: 20. The CDR3 length is 17 residues. CDR1 and CDR2 from the germline V gene are SGDLS and YYNGEE. CDR3: CASSHQQTSSGFGEQYF. In DNA, the CDR3 is TGTGCCAGCAGCCATCAACAGACTAGCTCGGGCTTCGGGGAGCAGTACTTC.

The rearrangement links TRBV7-7 to TRBJ2-7, with 7 bases lining up with TRBD1. The length of the CDR3 is 11 residues. V trimming: 5 bases; J trimming: 11 bases; junction bases outside the gene matches: 6. Germline V gives CDR1 SSHAT, CDR2 FNYEAQ (reference sequence). CDR3 DNA sequence: TGTGCCAGCAGCCTCGGGACAGAAGAGTACTTC. It translates to CASSLGTEEYF.

V is TRBV7-2 and J is TRBJ2-1; 12 bases are a match to TRBD2. The CDR3 has 16 residues. With V trimmed by 1 base and J by 7 bases, 5 bases remained unmatched. Germline V gene lookup returns CDR1 SGHTA and CDR2 FQGNSA. In DNA, the CDR3 is TGTGCCAGCAGCTTAGAAGGGACTAGCGGGTTTAATGAGCAGTTCTTC. This gives the protein CASSLEGTSGFNEQFF.

This chain links TRBV7-9 with TRBJ1-1; 7 bases fit TRBD1. The CDR3 is made up of 14 amino acids. After removal of 5 bases from V and 10 bases from J, the junction contained 13 bases not matched to a gene. The germline V gene encodes CDR1 SEHNR and CDR2 FQNEAQ (reference sequence). The CDR3 coding sequence is TGTGCCAGCAGCCATGACGGGTGGGACAGCGGAGCTTTCTTT. Translating gives CASSHDGWDSGAFF.

This CDR3 reads CASSLPGTGGSYEQYF. The DNA of the CDR3 is TGTGCCAGCAGCTTGCCGGGGACAGGGGGAAGCTACGAGCAGTACTTC. This rearrangement joins TRBV7-8 to TRBJ2-7; TRBD1 matches 11 bases. The CDR3 loop spans 16 amino acids. Germline V gives CDR1 SGHVS, CDR2 FQNEAQ. J was trimmed by 3 bases and V by 3 bases; bases with no gene match: 7.

This clone was detected only once. The CDR3 DNA sequence: TGTGCCAGCAGCCTGCCTCCAGGGACAGGTAAATTCTACGAGCAGTACTTC. Its translation is CASSLPPGTGKFYEQYF. The gene calls are TRBV28 and TRBJ2-7, with 8 bases that match TRBD1. Germline CDR1 is MDHEN and CDR2 is SYDVKM. There are 17 residues in the CDR3. The V segment lost 6 bases and the J segment 3 bases; nucleotides outside the gene matches: 16.

The rearrangement uses TRBV2 and TRBJ1-2, with 8 positions matching TRBD1. The CDR3 has 14 residues. The trim removed 7 bases at V and 5 bases at J, leaving 9 bases unmatched. CDR1 is SNHLY and CDR2 is FYNNEI in the germline V gene. The CDR3 DNA is TGTGCCAGCATTACCGGACAGGGCGAGTATGGCTACACCTTC. It translates to CASITGQGEYGYTF.

The gene calls are TRBV5-1 and TRBJ1-6; D gene unclear. Germline CDR1 and CDR2: SGHRS and YFSETQ. V was pared by 0 bases and J by 0 bases, with 16 bases between. This CDR3 is 19 amino acids long. The CDR3 is CASSLDFGRPSSYNSPLHF. CDR3 DNA sequence: TGCGCCAGCAGCTTGGACTTCGGCAGGCCGAGCTCCTATAATTCACCCCTCCACTTT.

The chain joins TRBV18 to TRBJ1-1; no definite D call. Germline CDR1 and CDR2: KGHSH and LQKENI. Trimming cost V 4 bases and J 1 base, with 13 bases left between them. This CDR3 region has 15 residues. The CDR3 DNA reads as TGTGCCAGCTCACAAAAACAAGTTTGGAACACTGAAGCTTTCTTT. It codes for CASSQKQVWNTEAFF.

The chain joins TRBV9 to TRBJ2-1, with D uncertain. CDR1 is SGDLS and CDR2 is YYNGEE in the germline V gene. This CDR3 spans 16 amino acids. The V gene lost 3 bases and the J gene lost 7 bases, with 20 bases spanning the gap. The chain's CDR3 is CASSDSPSPGGNEQFF. CDR3 DNA sequence: TGTGCCAGCAGCGACAGTCCCTCTCCGGGTGGGAATGAGCAGTTCTTC.

The V gene is TRBV15, the J gene TRBJ2-7; D perhaps matches TRBD2 (6 bases). CDR1 and CDR2 from the germline V gene are LNHNV and YYDKDF (reference sequence). Deletions cut 0 bases from V and 1 base from J, with 13 bases between. The CDR3 contains 16 residues. CDR3 in amino acids: CATSRDPASVSYEQYF. CDR3 sequence (DNA): TGTGCCACCAGCAGAGATCCGGCTAGCGTGTCCTACGAGCAGTACTTC. The whole variable domain, remainder taken from reference TRBV15 and TRBJ2-7, is DAMVIQNPRYQVTQFGKPVTLSCSQTLNHNVMYWYQQKSSQAPKLLFHYYDKDFNNEADTPDNFQSRRPNTSFCFLDIRSPGLGDTAMYLCATSRDPASVSYEQYFGPGTRLTVT.

The chain links TRBV5-4 to TRBJ2-3, with 8 bases that match TRBD2. V shed 0 bases and J 2 bases; nucleotides not matched to a gene: 2. From germline, CDR1 is SGHNT and CDR2 YYREEE (reference sequence). The CDR3 is 15 residues long. The CDR3 region has the DNA TGTGCCAGCAGCTTGGTACTAGCGGACACAGATACGCAGTATTTT. The encoded protein is CASSLVLADTDTQYF.

The J gene is TRBJ1-1, the V gene TRBV19; D possibly corresponds to TRBD1 (5 bases). Trimming left V 7 bases short and J 3 bases short, with 12 bases between. CDR1 LNHDA and CDR2 SQIVND come from the germline V gene (reference sequence). The length of the CDR3 is 13 residues. CDR3 sequence reads: CASKRIGDTEAFF. The CDR3 DNA sequence: TGTGCCAGTAAACGAATAGGGGACACTGAAGCTTTCTTT.

The chain combines TRBV15 with TRBJ1-1; D call uncertain. The CDR3 totals 14 residues. The V end was cut by 1 base, the J end by 0 bases, with 6 bases between. The V gene's germline CDR1 is LNHNV and CDR2 YYDKDF (reference sequence). The CDR3 DNA reads TGTGCCACCAGCAGAGCCACCTTGAACACTGAAGCTTTCTTT. Residues: CATSRATLNTEAFF.

V is TRBV28 and J is TRBJ2-6, with 8 bases identical to TRBD1. Germline loops: CDR1 MDHEN, CDR2 SYDVKM. V lost 4 bases, J lost 0 bases, and 8 bases stayed unmatched. There are 18 residues in the CDR3. The DNA of the CDR3 is TGTGCCAGCAGTTCCGACAGGGGCACCTACTCTGGGGCCAACGTCCTGACTTTC. Its protein product is CASSSDRGTYSGANVLTF.

The chain recombines TRBV6-5 with TRBJ2-1, with D possibly matching TRBD2 (6 bases). The V gene lost 2 bases and the J gene lost 6 bases, with 11 bases spanning the gap. Germline V lookup: CDR1 MNHEY, CDR2 SVGAGI. CDR3 length equals 14 residues. CDR3 protein: CASSYGGGGNEQFF. CDR3 in DNA: TGTGCCAGCAGTTACGGTGGGGGAGGCAATGAGCAGTTCTTC.

The chain carries TRBV5-4 and TRBJ2-3; 7 bases agree with TRBD2. There are 15 residues in the CDR3. After removal of 4 bases from V and 2 bases from J, the junction contained 7 bases not matched to a gene. In germline, CDR1 is SGHNT, CDR2 YYREEE (reference sequence). The CDR3 nucleotides read TGTGCCAGCAGCGAGACTAGCAGACACACAGATACGCAGTATTTT. Its translation is CASSETSRHTDTQYF.

The gene calls are TRBV19 and TRBJ1-1, with TRBD1 matching over 7 bases. CDR3 length equals 14 residues. V was pared by 7 bases and J by 2 bases, with 7 bases of the junction left unmatched. The germline CDR1 and CDR2 sequences are LNHDA and SQIVND (reference sequence). Here the CDR3 DNA reads TGTGCCAGTACCTCAGGACAGGCAAACACTGAAGCTTTCTTT. This translates into CASTSGQANTEAFF. The full variable domain, in which reference TRBV19 and TRBJ1-1 provide the parts outside the CDR3, is DGGITQSPKYLFRKEGQNVTLSCEQNLNHDAMYWYRQDPGQGLRLIYYSQIVNDFQKGDIAEGYSVSREKKESFPLTVTSAQKNPTAFYLCASTSGQANTEAFFGQGTRLTVV.

This clone was seen only a few times. The gene calls are TRBV9 and TRBJ1-1; no clear D. Germline V lookup: CDR1 SGDLS, CDR2 YYNGEE. Trimming shortened V by 0 bases and J by 4 bases, and 13 bases separated the two germline ends. This CDR3 has 15 amino acids. The CDR3 sequence is CASSVVGTSSTEAFF. As DNA, the CDR3 is TGTGCCAGCAGCGTAGTGGGCACTTCGAGCACTGAAGCTTTCTTT. Looking up the rest from reference TRBV9 and TRBJ1-1 gives the full variable domain: DSGVTQTPKHLITATGQRVTLRCSPRSGDLSVYWYQQSLDQGLQFLIQYYNGEERAKGNILERFSAQQFPDLHSELNLSSLELGDSALYFCASSVVGTSSTEAFFGQGTRLTVV.

The chain combines TRBV28 with TRBJ1-6; D not certain. Trimming took 5 bases from V and 15 from J, leaving 14 bases between them. Germline assignment: CDR1 MDHEN and CDR2 SYDVKM. The CDR3 loop spans 12 amino acids. DNA of the CDR3: TGTGCCAGCAGTGGGCCGGGATTTAGCCTCCACTTT. Translating gives CASSGPGFSLHF.

This CDR3 reads CASSEGPTGAYGYTF. The CDR3 coding sequence is TGTGCCAGCAGCGAGGGCCCGACGGGCGCCTATGGCTACACCTTC. V is TRBV9 and J is TRBJ1-2, with D unclear. The CDR3 is 15 residues long. Germline CDR1 reads SGDLS; CDR2 reads YYNGEE. Trimming left V 3 bases short and J 4 bases short, with 16 bases between.

The CDR3 is CASSSGPTGELFF. The CDR3 DNA is TGCGCCAGCAGCTCCGGGCCCACCGGGGAGCTGTTTTTT. V is TRBV5-1 and J is TRBJ2-2; D is unresolved. V was cut by 3 bases and J by 4 bases, with 7 bases left in between. The CDR3 runs 13 residues. Germline V gene sequence: CDR1 SGHRS, CDR2 YFSETQ.

The V and J genes are TRBV28 and TRBJ2-7; possibly TRBD1 for D (6 bases). The V gene's germline CDR1 is MDHEN and CDR2 SYDVKM. The CDR3 has 14 residues. The V and J ends lost 3 bases and 2 bases respectively, with 11 bases between them. The CDR3 DNA follows: TGTGCCAGCAGTTTTAACAGGGCCGCCTACGAGCAGTACTTC. Translated, it gives CASSFNRAAYEQYF.

The rearrangement joins TRBV10-3 to TRBJ2-1; no clear D. The germline V and J ends were trimmed by 3 bases and 6 bases, with 6 bases remaining between them. CDR1 and CDR2 from the germline V gene are ENHRY and SYGVKD. The CDR3 has 12 residues. CDR3 sequence reads: CAISDAGNEQFF. The CDR3 nucleotides are TGTGCCATCAGTGACGCTGGCAATGAGCAGTTCTTC.

The gene calls are TRBV5-1 and TRBJ2-5; D is tentatively TRBD1 or TRBD2 (5 bases each). CDR3 length equals 14 residues. V was clipped by 0 bases and J by 1 base, with 7 bases between them. CDR1 is SGHRS and CDR2 is YFSETQ in the germline V gene. CDR3 nucleotides: TGCGCCAGCAGCTTGGGAGGGGTCCAAGAGACCCAGTACTTC. This sequence encodes CASSLGGVQETQYF.

The chain carries TRBV15 and TRBJ2-7, with 9 bases lining up with TRBD2. V was clipped by 0 bases and J by 5 bases; unmatched bases: 8. The length of the CDR3 is 16 residues. Germline CDR1 LNHNV, CDR2 YYDKDF (reference sequence). The chain's CDR3 is CATSRDPSGMKNEQYF. The CDR3 DNA reads as TGTGCCACCAGCAGAGATCCTAGCGGGATGAAGAACGAGCAGTACTTC.

The chain links TRBV27 to TRBJ1-6; 9 bases line up with TRBD1. V trimming: 1 base; J trimming: 7 bases; junction bases outside the gene matches: 2. The germline V gene has CDR1 MNHEY and CDR2 SMNVEV (reference sequence). The CDR3 has 15 residues. The CDR3 loop is CASSLWGQGNSPLHF. The CDR3 DNA reads as TGTGCCAGCAGTTTATGGGGACAGGGAAATTCACCCCTCCACTTT.

V and J are TRBV13 and TRBJ2-7, with TRBD1 matching over 7 bases. Germline CDR1 is PRHDT and CDR2 is FYEKMQ (reference sequence). With 3 bases clipped from V and 3 bases from J, the junction kept 11 bases outside the gene matches. The CDR3 runs 16 residues. The CDR3: CASSLTQGDSGYEQYF. The CDR3 nucleotides are TGTGCCAGCAGCTTGACGCAGGGGGATTCGGGCTACGAGCAGTACTTC.